This TCR beta chain was sequenced during a study of OX40 agonist ivuxolimab in advanced cancers. Across the whole study: The patients got ivuxolimab, which is an agonistic anti-OX40 (CD134) antibody.

Study findings and constraints: Compared with CD4+, CD8+ T cells on average had more expanded clones.

On this clone: Antigen: not known.

Germline-derived CDR1 and CDR2 are WNHNN and SYGVQD (reference sequence). V was trimmed by 6 bases and J by 3 bases, leaving 14 bases between them. The CDR3 is 14 residues long. The protocol was immunoSEQ multiplex PCR, while the TCRdb copy is restricted to in-frame clones and leaves out a portion. The table lists fewer than 20,000 clones, more than 85% of them singletons. Samples were taken at baseline and on day 1 of cycles 4 and 7. This sequence joins TRBV10-1 and TRBJ1-1; D is uncertain. The sequences come from CD4+ or CD8+ T cells sorted from blood, collected in a trial of the OX40 agonist ivuxolimab. The origin of this receptor is an adult with an advanced solid tumor such as melanoma, head and neck, liver or kidney cancer. The CDR3 loop reads CASSETPLDTEAFF. The CDR3 DNA reads TGCGCCAGCAGCGAAACCCCCTTGGACACTGAAGCTTTCTTT.